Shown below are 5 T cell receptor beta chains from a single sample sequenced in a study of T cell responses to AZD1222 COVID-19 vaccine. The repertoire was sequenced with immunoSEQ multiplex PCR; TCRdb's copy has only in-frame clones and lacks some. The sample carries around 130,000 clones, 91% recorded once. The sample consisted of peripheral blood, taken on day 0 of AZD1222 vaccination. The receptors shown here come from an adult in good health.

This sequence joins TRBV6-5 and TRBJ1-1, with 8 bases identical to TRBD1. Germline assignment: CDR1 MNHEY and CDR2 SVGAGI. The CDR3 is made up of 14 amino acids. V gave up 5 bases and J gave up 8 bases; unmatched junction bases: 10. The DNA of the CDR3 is TGTGCCAGCAGTCCCGACAGGGGACCGTTGGAAGCTTTCTTT. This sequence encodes CASSPDRGPLEAFF.

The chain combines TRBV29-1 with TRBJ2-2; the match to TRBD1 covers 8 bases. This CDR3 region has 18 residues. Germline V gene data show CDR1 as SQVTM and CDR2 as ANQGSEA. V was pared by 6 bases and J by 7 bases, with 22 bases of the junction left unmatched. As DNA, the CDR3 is TGCAGCGTAGTACCGTCGCCCTCCCAGGGGGCTGGTGGCGGGGAGCTGTTTTTT. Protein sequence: CSVVPSPSQGAGGGELFF.

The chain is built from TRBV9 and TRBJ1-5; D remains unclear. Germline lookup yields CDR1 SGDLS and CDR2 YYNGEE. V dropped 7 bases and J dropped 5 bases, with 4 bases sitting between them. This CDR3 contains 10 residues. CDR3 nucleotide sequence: TGTGCCAGCGGGGATCAGCCCCAGCATTTT. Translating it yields CASGDQPQHF.

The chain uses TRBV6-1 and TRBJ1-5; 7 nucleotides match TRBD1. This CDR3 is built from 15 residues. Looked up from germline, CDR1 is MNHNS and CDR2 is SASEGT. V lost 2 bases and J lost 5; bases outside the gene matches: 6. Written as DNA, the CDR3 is TGTGCCAGCAGTGAATTACCAGGGGGGCATCAGCCCCAGCATTTT. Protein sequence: CASSELPGGHQPQHF.

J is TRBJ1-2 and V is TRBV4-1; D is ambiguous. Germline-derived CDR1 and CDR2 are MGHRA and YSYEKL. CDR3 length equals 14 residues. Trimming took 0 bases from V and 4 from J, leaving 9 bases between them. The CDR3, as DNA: TGCGCCAGCAGCCAAGACATGGGCAGCTATGGCTACACCTTC. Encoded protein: CASSQDMGSYGYTF.